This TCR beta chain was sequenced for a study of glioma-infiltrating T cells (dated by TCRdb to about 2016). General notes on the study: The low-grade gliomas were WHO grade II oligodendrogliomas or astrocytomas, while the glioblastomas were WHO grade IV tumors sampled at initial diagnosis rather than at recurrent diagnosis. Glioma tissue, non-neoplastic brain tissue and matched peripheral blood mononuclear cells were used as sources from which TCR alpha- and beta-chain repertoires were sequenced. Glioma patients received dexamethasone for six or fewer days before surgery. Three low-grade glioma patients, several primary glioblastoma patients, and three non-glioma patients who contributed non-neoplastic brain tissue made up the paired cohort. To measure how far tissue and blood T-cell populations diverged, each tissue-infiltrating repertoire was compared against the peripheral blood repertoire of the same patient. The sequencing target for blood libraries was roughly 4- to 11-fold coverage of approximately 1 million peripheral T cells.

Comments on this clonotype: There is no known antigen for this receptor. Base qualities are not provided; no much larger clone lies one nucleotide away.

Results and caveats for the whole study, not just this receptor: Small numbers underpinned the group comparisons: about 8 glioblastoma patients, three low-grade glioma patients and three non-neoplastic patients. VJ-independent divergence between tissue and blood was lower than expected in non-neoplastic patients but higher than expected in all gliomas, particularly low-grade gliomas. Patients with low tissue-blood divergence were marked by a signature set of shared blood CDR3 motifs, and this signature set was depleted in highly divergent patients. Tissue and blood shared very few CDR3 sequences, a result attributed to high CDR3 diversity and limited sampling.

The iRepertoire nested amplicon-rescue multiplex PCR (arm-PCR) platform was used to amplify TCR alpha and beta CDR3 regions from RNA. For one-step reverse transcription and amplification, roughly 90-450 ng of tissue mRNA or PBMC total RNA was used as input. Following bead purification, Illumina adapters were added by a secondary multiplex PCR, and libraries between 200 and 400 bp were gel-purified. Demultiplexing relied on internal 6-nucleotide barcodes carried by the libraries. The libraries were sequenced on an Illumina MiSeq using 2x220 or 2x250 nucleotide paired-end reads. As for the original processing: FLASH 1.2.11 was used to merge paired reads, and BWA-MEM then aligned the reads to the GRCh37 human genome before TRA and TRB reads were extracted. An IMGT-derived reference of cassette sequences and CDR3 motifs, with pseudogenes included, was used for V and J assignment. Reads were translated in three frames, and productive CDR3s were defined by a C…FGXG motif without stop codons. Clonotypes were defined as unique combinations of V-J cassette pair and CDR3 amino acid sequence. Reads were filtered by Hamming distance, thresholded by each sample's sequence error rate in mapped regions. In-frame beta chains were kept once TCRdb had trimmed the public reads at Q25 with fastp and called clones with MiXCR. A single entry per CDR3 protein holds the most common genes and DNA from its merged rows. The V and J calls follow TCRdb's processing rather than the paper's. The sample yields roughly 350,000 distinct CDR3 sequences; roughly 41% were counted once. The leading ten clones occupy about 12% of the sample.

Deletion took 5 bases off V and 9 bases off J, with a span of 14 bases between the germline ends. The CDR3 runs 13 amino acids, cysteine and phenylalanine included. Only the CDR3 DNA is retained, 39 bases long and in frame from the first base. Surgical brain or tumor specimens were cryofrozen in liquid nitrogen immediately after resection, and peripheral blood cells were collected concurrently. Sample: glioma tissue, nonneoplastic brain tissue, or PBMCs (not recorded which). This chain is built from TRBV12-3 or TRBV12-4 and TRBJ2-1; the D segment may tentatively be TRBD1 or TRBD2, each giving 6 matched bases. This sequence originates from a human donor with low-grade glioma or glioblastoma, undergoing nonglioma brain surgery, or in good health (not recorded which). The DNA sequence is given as TGTGCCAGCAGTCCGGGTGGAGGGGGTGAGCAGTTCTTC. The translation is CASSPGGGGEQFF.